The TCR beta chain described here comes from a study of post-analysis software for immune sequencing data. This CDR3 comprises 15 residues. CDR1 is SEHNR, CDR2 FQNEAQ, per germline (reference sequence). With V trimmed by 5 bases and J by 0 bases, 6 bases remained unmatched. As for this clonotype: Its antigen remains unknown.

Study-wide results and limits: The study found significantly lower normalized Chao1 diversity in multiple sclerosis patients than in controls. Five or six TRBV segments, TRBV5-6, TRBV5-1 and TRBV20-1 among them, were found more frequent in patients than controls.

Researchers reported that TCR beta cDNA libraries carried unique molecular identifiers. The source material, about 0.95 to 10 million T cells, gave rise to about 490,000 cDNA molecules. TCRdb itself ran the PCR reads through MiXCR, one entry per CDR3 protein. The table includes approximately 360,000 distinct CDR3 sequences, about a third detected once. This chain connects TRBV7-9 to TRBJ1-1; the match to TRBD1 covers 7 bases. Sequences were obtained from blood. The receptor was derived from a girl between 5 and 17 years old with multiple sclerosis. The DNA of the CDR3 is TGTGCCAGCAGCCCAGGCGGACAGGTGAACACTGAAGCTTTCTTT. This codes for CASSPGGQVNTEAFF. Using reference TRBV7-9 and TRBJ1-1 for the parts outside the CDR3, the full variable domain is DTGVSQNPRHKITKRGQNVTFRCDPISEHNRLYWYRQTLGQGPEFLTYFQNEAQLEKSRLLSDRFSAERPKGSFSTLEIQRTEQGDSAMYLCASSPGGQVNTEAFFGQGTRLTVV.